This T cell receptor beta chain was profiled in a study of PD-1 blockade in mismatch repair-deficient tumors. Study context: All were previously treated, progressing patients with around eleven mismatch repair-deficient cancer types.

Study-level findings and limits: Rapid post-treatment expansion, then contraction, generally preceding radiologic response, marked tumor-resident clones.

Libraries were prepared by immunoSEQ multiplex PCR; TCRdb keeps only in-frame clonotypes and omits some of them. The table records approximately 38,000 clones, roughly 83% of them present only once. Concerning this clone itself: What it binds is unknown.

The sequenced sample was peripheral blood, obtained 4 weeks after starting pembrolizumab. The clonotype was recovered from an adult with mismatch repair-deficient cancer.

This CDR3 is CAISERADSTDTQYF. In nucleotides, the CDR3 is TGTGCCATCAGTGAGAGAGCGGACAGCACAGATACGCAGTATTTT. The rearrangement joins TRBV10-3 to TRBJ2-3, with a tentative D call TRBD2 (5 bases). Trimming shortened V by 2 bases and J by 0 bases, and 9 bases separated the two germline ends. The CDR3 contains 15 residues. Germline V gene data show CDR1 as ENHRY and CDR2 as SYGVKD.